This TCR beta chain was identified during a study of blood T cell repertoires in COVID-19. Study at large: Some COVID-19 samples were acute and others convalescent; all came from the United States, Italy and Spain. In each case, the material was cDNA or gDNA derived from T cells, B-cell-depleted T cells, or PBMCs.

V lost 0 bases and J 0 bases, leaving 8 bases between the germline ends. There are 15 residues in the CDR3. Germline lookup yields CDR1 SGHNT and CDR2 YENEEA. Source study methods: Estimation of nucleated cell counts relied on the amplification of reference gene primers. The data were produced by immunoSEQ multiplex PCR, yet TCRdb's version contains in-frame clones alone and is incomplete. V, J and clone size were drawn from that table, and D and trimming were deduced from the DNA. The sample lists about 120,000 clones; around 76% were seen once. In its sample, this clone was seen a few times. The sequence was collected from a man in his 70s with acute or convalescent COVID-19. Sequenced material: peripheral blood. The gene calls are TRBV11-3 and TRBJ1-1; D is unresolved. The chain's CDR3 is CASSLEGSLNTEAFF. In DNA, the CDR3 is TGTGCCAGCAGCTTAGAGGGCAGCTTGAACACTGAAGCTTTCTTT.